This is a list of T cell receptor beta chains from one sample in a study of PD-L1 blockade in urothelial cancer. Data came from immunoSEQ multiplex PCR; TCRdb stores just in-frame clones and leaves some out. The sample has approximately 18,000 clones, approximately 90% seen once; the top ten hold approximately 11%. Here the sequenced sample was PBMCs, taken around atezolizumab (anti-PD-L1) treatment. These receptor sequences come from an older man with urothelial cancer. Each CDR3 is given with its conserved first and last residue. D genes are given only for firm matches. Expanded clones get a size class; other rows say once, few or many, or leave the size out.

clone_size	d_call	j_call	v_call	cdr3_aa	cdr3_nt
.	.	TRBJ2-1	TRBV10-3	CATTRESNEQFF	TGTGCCACCACGAGAGAATCGAATGAGCAGTTCTTC
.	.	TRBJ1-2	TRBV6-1	CASSDSFYGYTF	TGTGCCAGCAGCGACAGCTTTTATGGCTACACCTTC
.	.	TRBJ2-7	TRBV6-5	CASSYSFSAGEQYF	TGTGCCAGCAGTTACTCGTTCAGCGCGGGGGAGCAGTACTTC
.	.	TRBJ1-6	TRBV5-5	CASSLERDSPLHF	TGTGCCAGCAGCTTGGAGAGGGATTCACCCCTCCACTTT
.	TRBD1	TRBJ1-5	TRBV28	CASSRGQGVASNQPQHF	TGTGCCAGCAGCCGGGGACAGGGGGTAGCTAGCAATCAGCCCCAGCATTTT
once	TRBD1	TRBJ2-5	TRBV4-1	CASSANRGSFTGETQYF	TGCGCCAGCAGCGCGAACAGGGGATCTTTTACAGGAGAGACCCAGTACTTC
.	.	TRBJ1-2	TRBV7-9	CASSPVDSSANYGYTF	TGTGCCAGCAGCCCAGTGGACAGTTCAGCTAACTATGGCTACACCTTC
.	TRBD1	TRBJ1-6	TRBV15	CATSRDSGTGDSPLHF	TGTGCCACCAGCAGAGATTCCGGGACAGGGGATTCACCCCTCCACTTT
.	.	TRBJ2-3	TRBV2	CASNREGTDTQYF	TGTGCCAGCAACAGGGAAGGAACAGATACGCAGTATTTT
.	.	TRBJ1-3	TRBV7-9	CASSLTHHREGGNTIYF	TGTGCCAGCAGCCTTACCCACCACAGGGAGGGTGGAAACACCATATATTTT
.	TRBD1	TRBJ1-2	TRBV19	CASSTGDRGDYGYTF	TGTGCCAGTAGTACCGGAGACAGGGGGGACTATGGCTACACCTTC
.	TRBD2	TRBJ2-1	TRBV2	CASSDSLGGRPLSNDEQFF	TGTGCCAGCAGTGATTCGTTGGGAGGGAGGCCACTATCAAACGATGAGCAGTTCTTC
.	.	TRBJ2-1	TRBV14	CASSQFVQFF	TGTGCCAGCAGCCAATTCGTGCAGTTCTTC
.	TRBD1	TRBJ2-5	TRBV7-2	CASSLATGKETQYF	TGTGCCAGCAGCTTAGCGACAGGGAAAGAGACCCAGTACTTC
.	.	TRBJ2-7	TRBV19	CASSLGPLIDYEQYF	TGTGCCAGTAGTCTCGGTCCCCTGATAGACTACGAGCAGTACTTC
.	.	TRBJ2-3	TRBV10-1	CASRDDSTGTQYF	TGCGCCAGCAGAGATGACTCCACTGGTACGCAGTATTTT